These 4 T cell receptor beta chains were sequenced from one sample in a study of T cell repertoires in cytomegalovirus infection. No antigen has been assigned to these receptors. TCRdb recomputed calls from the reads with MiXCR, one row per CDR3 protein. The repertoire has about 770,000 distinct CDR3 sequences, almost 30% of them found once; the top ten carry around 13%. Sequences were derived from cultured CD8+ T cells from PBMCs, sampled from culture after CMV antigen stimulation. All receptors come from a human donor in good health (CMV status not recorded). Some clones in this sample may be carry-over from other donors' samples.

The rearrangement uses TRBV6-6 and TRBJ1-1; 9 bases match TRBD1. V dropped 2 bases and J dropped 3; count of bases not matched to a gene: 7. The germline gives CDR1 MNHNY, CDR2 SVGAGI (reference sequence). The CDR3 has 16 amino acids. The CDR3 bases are TGTGCCAGCAGTTACGACGACGACAGGGGGGACACTGAAGCTTTCTTT. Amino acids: CASSYDDDRGDTEAFF.

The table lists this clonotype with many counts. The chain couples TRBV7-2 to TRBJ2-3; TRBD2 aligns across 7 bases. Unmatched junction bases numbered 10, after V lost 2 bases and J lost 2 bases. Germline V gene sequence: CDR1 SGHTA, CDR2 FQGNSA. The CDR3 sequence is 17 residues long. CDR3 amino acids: CASSLKGGGAYTDTQYF. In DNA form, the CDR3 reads TGTGCCAGCAGCTTAAAGGGCGGGGGAGCCTACACAGATACGCAGTATTTT.

This CDR3 is CASSQDRGFDTGELFF. CDR3 coding DNA: TGTGCCAGCAGCCAAGATCGGGGGTTTGACACCGGGGAGCTGTTTTTT. The chain is built from TRBV3-1 and TRBJ2-2; D might be TRBD2 (6 bases). This CDR3 is 16 amino acids long. V was shortened by 0 bases and J by 3 bases, with 11 bases between the two germline ends. CDR1 is LGHDT, CDR2 YNNKEL, per germline (reference sequence).

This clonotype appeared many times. CDR3 DNA sequence: TGTGCCAGCAGCTTAAGGTCCGCCGTCCCCGGGGAGCTGTTTTTT. Translated, it gives CASSLRSAVPGELFF. The V and J genes are TRBV7-6 and TRBJ2-2; D unclear. There are 15 residues in the CDR3. The ends were cut back, 2 bases at V and 6 bases at J, with 13 bases in the middle. The germline CDR1 and CDR2 sequences are SGHVS and FNYEAQ.